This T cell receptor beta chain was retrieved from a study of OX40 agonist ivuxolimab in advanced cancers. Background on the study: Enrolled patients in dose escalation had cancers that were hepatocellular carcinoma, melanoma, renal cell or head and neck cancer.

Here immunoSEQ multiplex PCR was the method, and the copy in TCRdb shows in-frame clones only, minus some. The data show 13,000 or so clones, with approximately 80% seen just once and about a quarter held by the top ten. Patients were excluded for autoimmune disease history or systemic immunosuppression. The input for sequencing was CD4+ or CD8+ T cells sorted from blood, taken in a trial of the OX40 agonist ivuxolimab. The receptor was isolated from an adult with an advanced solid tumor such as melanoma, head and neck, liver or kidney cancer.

CDR3 amino acids: CASSYRIEGNEQYF. CDR3 sequence (DNA): TGTGCCAGCAGCTACAGGATTGAGGGAAACGAGCAGTACTTC. The chain couples TRBV11-2 to TRBJ2-7, with D tentatively TRBD1 or TRBD2 (5 bases each). CDR3 size: 14 residues. Germline loops: CDR1 SGHAT, CDR2 FQNNGV. V lost 4 bases and J 5 bases, leaving 15 bases between the germline ends.